The sequence of this T cell receptor (beta chain) was determined in a study of long-term antiretroviral therapy in people with HIV. The CDR3 runs 18 residues. Trimming shortened V by 0 bases and J by 2 bases, and 20 bases separated the two germline ends. Germline V gene data show CDR1 as LGHNA and CDR2 as YNFKEQ. At survey level, the immunoSEQ assay was run in its v3.0 version. Some clones are missing from TCRdb's copy, which holds only in-frame ones; the method was immunoSEQ multiplex PCR. The table has roughly 28,000 clones, roughly 80% seen once. All participants with HIV were treated in the United States.

The receptor was isolated from a man between 35 and 55 years old with HIV. Sequences were derived from unsorted PBMCs, sampled 3 years after starting antiretroviral therapy. This chain uses TRBV4-2 with TRBJ2-7; D tentatively fits TRBD1 or TRBD2 (5 bases each). CDR3 in DNA: TGTGCCAGCAGCCAAGAGGTGGAGTTGAGGGACCTAACCTACGAGCAGTACTTC. As protein: CASSQEVELRDLTYEQYF.